This T cell receptor beta chain was sequenced for a study of shared clonotypes between healthy human individuals. The CDR3 has 15 amino acids. Trimming took 3 bases from V and 5 from J; bases not matched to a gene: 8. The germline V gene has CDR1 SGHNT and CDR2 YYREEE (reference sequence). CD45RA-negative memory and CD45RA+ naive subsets were split from the CD4+ cells. Each subset's genomic DNA was shared equally among a number of immunoSEQ plates. Sorted-subset replicate PCR reactions were performed with roughly 200 ng DNA, corresponding to tens of thousands of T cell genomes. Per the original methods: ImmunoSEQ yielded junction-only sequences lacking quality scores, so filtering differed. Clones were sequenced by immunoSEQ multiplex PCR, and TCRdb holds only the in-frame ones, with some missing. V and J calls and clone size come straight from that table; D and trimming were deduced from the DNA. The table has 2,500,000 or so clones, 85% to 95% seen once; the top ten hold 0.37%.

This sequence joins TRBV5-4 and TRBJ2-5, with 9 bases that match TRBD2. Sequencing was performed on naive CD4+ T cells from PBMCs. Sample subset: CD45RA+ positively selected. The source of this sequence is a young man in good health. Some clones in this sample may be carry-over from other donors' samples. This chain's CDR3 is CASSSSGRNLETQYF. The DNA for the CDR3 is TGTGCCAGCAGCTCGAGCGGGAGGAATTTGGAGACCCAGTACTTC.